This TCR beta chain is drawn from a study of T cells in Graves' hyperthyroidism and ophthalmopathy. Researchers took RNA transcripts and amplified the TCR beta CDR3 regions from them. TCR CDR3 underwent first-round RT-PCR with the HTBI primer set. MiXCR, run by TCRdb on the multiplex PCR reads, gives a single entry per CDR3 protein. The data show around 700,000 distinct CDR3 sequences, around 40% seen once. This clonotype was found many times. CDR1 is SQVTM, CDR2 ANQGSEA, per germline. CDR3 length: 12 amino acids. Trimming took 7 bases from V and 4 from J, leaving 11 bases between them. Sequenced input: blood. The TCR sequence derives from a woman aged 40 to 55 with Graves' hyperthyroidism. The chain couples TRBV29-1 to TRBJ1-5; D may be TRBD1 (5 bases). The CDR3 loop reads CSAGHLNQPQHF. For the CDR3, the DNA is TGCAGCGCCGGACACCTAAATCAGCCCCAGCATTTT.